The 22 T cell receptor beta chains below were found in one sample sequenced in a study of blood T cell repertoires in COVID-19 (dated by TCRdb to the early 2020s). Library creation used the immunoSEQ multiplex PCR assay. TCRdb holds this immuneACCESS table with in-frame rearrangements only. Some clones are missing; in checked studies, unresolved V genes explain under half, and the rest has no known cause. The sample table lists some 150,000 clones, 86% of them with a count of one. Of the sample, roughly 4% is held by the ten largest clones. Sample: PBMCs or T cells enriched from blood (not recorded which). Every receptor here comes from a man aged 50-60 years who had recovered from COVID-19.

The chain joins TRBV7-2 to TRBJ2-3; tentative D call: TRBD2 (5 bases). V was shortened by 0 bases and J by 4 bases, with 5 bases between the two germline ends. CDR1 and CDR2 (germline): SGHTA, FQGNSA. There are 13 residues in the CDR3. For the CDR3, the DNA is TGTGCCAGCAGCTTAGCGGACTCAGATACGCAGTATTTT. Protein sequence: CASSLADSDTQYF.

The chain is built from TRBV5-8 and TRBJ2-2; D might be TRBD2 (6 bases). Germline V lookup: CDR1 SGHTS, CDR2 YDEGEE. The CDR3 sequence is 15 residues long. Trimming pared 0 bases from V and 4 bases from J, leaving 10 bases between. The CDR3 protein is CASSLVAGTTGELFF. In DNA, the CDR3 is TGTGCCAGCAGCTTGGTCGCGGGAACCACCGGGGAGCTGTTTTTT.

This clone was counted once. The chain joins TRBV21-1 to TRBJ1-1; the DNA was not used to check the table's D call, TRBD1. TRBV21-1 is flagged as a pseudogene. This CDR3 is 15 amino acids long. The CDR3 coding sequence is TGTGCCAGCAGCTTGGGCAGGGGGATGAACACTGAAGCTTTCTTT. It translates to CASSLGRGMNTEAFF.

The chain links TRBV6-2 or TRBV6-3 to TRBJ2-2; D possibly corresponds to TRBD1 (6 bases). Trimming left V 5 bases short and J 0 bases short, with 10 bases between. The CDR3 spans 15 residues. Germline CDR1 reads MNHEY; CDR2 reads SVGEGT. In DNA form, the CDR3 reads TGTGCCAGCAGTCGGACAGCTTCGAACACCGGGGAGCTGTTTTTT. Its protein product is CASSRTASNTGELFF.

This sequence joins TRBV7-2 and TRBJ1-1; D unclear. Trimming removed 3 bases at V and 6 bases at J, with 14 bases between. CDR3 length: 14 residues. CDR1 is SGHTA and CDR2 is FQGNSA in the germline V gene. CDR3 bases: TGTGCCAGCAGCTTGCGGGGTCCGAGCTCTGAAGCTTTCTTT. Protein: CASSLRGPSSEAFF.

The chain is built from TRBV12-3 or TRBV12-4 and TRBJ1-4; no clear D. The CDR3 is made up of 12 amino acids. V lost 3 bases, J lost 10 bases, and 9 bases lay in between. CDR3 amino acids: CASSFSVGKLFF. The CDR3 nucleotides read TGTGCCAGCAGTTTTTCGGTTGGAAAACTGTTTTTT.

J is TRBJ2-2 and V is TRBV9, with 9 bases matching TRBD2. The CDR3 runs to 18 residues. The germline gives CDR1 SGDLS, CDR2 YYNGEE. Trimming took 0 bases from V and 1 from J; bases not matched to a gene: 7. The CDR3 DNA reads TGTGCCAGCAGCGTAGCCGGCGGCGGGAGGGGGAACACCGGGGAGCTGTTTTTT. Translation gives CASSVAGGGRGNTGELFF.

This clone was seen just once. This chain connects TRBV5-6 to TRBJ2-1, with TRBD1 matching 7 bases. J gave up 7 bases and V 4 bases, and 14 bases lay outside the gene matches. The CDR3 is made up of 16 amino acids. Germline V gives CDR1 SGHDT, CDR2 YYEEEE. The CDR3: CASSRYLRQGGNEQFF. CDR3 in DNA: TGTGCCAGCAGCCGGTACCTTAGACAGGGTGGAAATGAGCAGTTCTTC.

The V gene is TRBV7-9, the J gene TRBJ1-3, with D tentatively TRBD1 (5 bases). CDR3 length equals 14 residues. Germline assignment: CDR1 SEHNR and CDR2 FQNEAQ (reference sequence). V was clipped by 5 bases and J by 4 bases, with 12 bases between them. The chain's CDR3 is CASSPSAGGNTIYF. Here the CDR3 DNA reads TGTGCCAGCAGCCCTAGCGCAGGGGGAAACACCATATATTTT.

The chain employs TRBV7-3 and TRBJ2-2, with 7 nucleotides matching TRBD2. The CDR3 runs 16 residues. Germline CDR1 SGHTA, CDR2 FQGTGA. V was pared by 4 bases and J by 8 bases, with 13 bases of the junction left unmatched. The CDR3 loop reads CASSSALATNAGELFF. CDR3 sequence (DNA): TGTGCCAGCAGCTCCGCACTAGCGACAAACGCGGGGGAGCTGTTTTTT.

The chain carries TRBV28 and TRBJ1-5; D remains ambiguous. The CDR3 is 13 amino acids. Germline assignment: CDR1 MDHEN and CDR2 SYDVKM. The V gene lost 3 bases and the J gene lost 4 bases, with 7 bases spanning the gap. For the CDR3, the DNA is TGTGCCAGCAGTTTGGTTCGGAATCAGCCCCAGCATTTT. Protein sequence: CASSLVRNQPQHF. The variable domain in full, completed from reference TRBV28 and TRBJ1-5, reads DVKVTQSSRYLVKRTGEKVFLECVQDMDHENMFWYRQDPGLGLRLIYFSYDVKMKEKGDIPEGYSVSREKKERFSLILESASTNQTSMYLCASSLVRNQPQHFGDGTRLSIL.

V and J are TRBV5-1 and TRBJ1-2; a weak D match, TRBD1 (6 bases). V was cut by 0 bases and J by 6 bases, with 9 bases left in between. This CDR3 spans 13 amino acids. Germline V gene data show CDR1 as SGHRS and CDR2 as YFSETQ. The CDR3 loop is CASSLGAGDGYTF. The CDR3 region has the DNA TGCGCCAGCAGCTTGGGAGCAGGGGATGGCTACACCTTC.

The chain is built from TRBV7-9 and TRBJ1-2; 8 nucleotides line up with TRBD1. The CDR3 runs 16 residues. V lost 1 base, J lost 6 bases, and 10 bases stayed unmatched. Germline assignment: CDR1 SEHNR and CDR2 FQNEAQ (reference sequence). The chain's CDR3 is CASSLVQGAGNHGYTF. The CDR3 DNA reads TGTGCCAGCAGCTTAGTTCAGGGGGCCGGGAATCATGGCTACACCTTC.

The chain links TRBV6-5 to TRBJ1-6; D is uncertain. The CDR3 length is 13 residues. V was trimmed by 6 bases and J by 10 bases, leaving 13 bases between them. CDR1 and CDR2 from the germline V gene are MNHEY and SVGAGI. DNA of the CDR3: TGTGCCAGCAGCCAAGTGGCGCGGTCACCCCTCCACTTT. Translation gives CASSQVARSPLHF.

The chain has TRBV9 and TRBJ2-1; D is perhaps TRBD1 (5 bases). CDR1 and CDR2 (germline): SGDLS, YYNGEE. This CDR3 has 15 amino acids. The V gene lost 0 bases and the J gene lost 5 bases, with 12 bases spanning the gap. The CDR3: CASSVEQASNNEQFF. For the CDR3, the DNA is TGTGCCAGCAGCGTAGAACAGGCGTCAAACAATGAGCAGTTCTTC.

The gene calls are TRBV5-4 and TRBJ1-2; the match to TRBD1 covers 10 bases. With 5 bases clipped from V and 4 bases from J, the junction kept 5 bases outside the gene matches. This CDR3 is 14 amino acids long. Germline lookup yields CDR1 SGHNT and CDR2 YYREEE (reference sequence). CDR3 in DNA: TGTGCCAGCAGGCCCGGGACAGGGGTCTATGGCTACACCTTC. This translates into CASRPGTGVYGYTF.

V usage is TRBV7-9 and J usage is TRBJ1-2; D remains unclear. This CDR3 comprises 12 residues. Germline V gives CDR1 SEHNR, CDR2 FQNEAQ (reference sequence). V was trimmed by 7 bases and J by 4 bases, leaving 10 bases between them. The CDR3 spells CASTGPSYGYTF. For the CDR3, the DNA is TGTGCCAGCACCGGGCCGAGCTATGGCTACACCTTC.

The V and J genes are TRBV11-2 and TRBJ1-5; 10 positions agree with TRBD1. The germline V gene encodes CDR1 SGHAT and CDR2 FQNNGV. V was pared by 5 bases and J by 7 bases, with 5 bases of the junction left unmatched. CDR3 length equals 14 residues. In nucleotides, the CDR3 is TGTGCCAGCAGCCCGACAGGGGGCGGGCAGCCCCAGCATTTT. It encodes CASSPTGGGQPQHF.

V gene TRBV30 combines with J gene TRBJ1-2; 11 positions agree with TRBD1. Trimming at V came to 4 bases and at J to 5 bases, leaving 9 bases not matched to a gene. In germline, CDR1 is GTSNPN, CDR2 SVGIG (reference sequence). The CDR3 totals 15 residues. The CDR3 sequence: CAWTSDRGRGYGYTF. The DNA of the CDR3 is TGTGCCTGGACCTCGGACAGGGGGCGGGGGTATGGCTACACCTTC.

The chain recombines TRBV5-1 with TRBJ1-6; TRBD1 aligns across 7 bases. Germline CDR1 SGHRS, CDR2 YFSETQ. Germline trimming cut 0 bases from V and 8 bases from J; bases unmatched to any gene: 5. CDR3 length: 15 amino acids. The CDR3, as DNA: TGCGCCAGCAGCTTGGTTGCCCAGGGGGATTCACCCCTCCACTTT. Its protein product is CASSLVAQGDSPLHF.

This chain uses TRBV5-4 with TRBJ1-1, with D uncertain. The CDR3 sequence is 14 residues long. V was pared by 2 bases and J by 1 base, with 9 bases between. Germline CDR1 SGHNT, CDR2 YYREEE (reference sequence). CDR3 loop: CASSLPHKNTEAFF. The CDR3 DNA reads TGTGCCAGCAGCTTACCACACAAGAACACTGAAGCTTTCTTT.

CDR3 amino acids: CSASWVAGAVTQFF. The DNA of the CDR3 is TGCAGTGCTAGTTGGGTAGCGGGAGCGGTCACTCAGTTCTTC. The gene calls are TRBV20-1 and TRBJ2-1; 9 bases agree with TRBD2. Trimming removed 3 bases from V and 13 bases from J; junction bases left unmatched: 13. Germline lookup yields CDR1 DFQATT and CDR2 SNEGSKA (reference sequence). This CDR3 region has 14 residues.